Detailed here is one TCR beta chain. Germline CDR1 is SGHRS and CDR2 is YFSETQ. CDR3 length: 14 residues. The V end lost 5 bases, the J end lost 0 bases, and 12 bases lay between the germline ends. In the source study's methods: Amplification of reference gene primers provided the estimated nucleated cell counts. TCRdb's table, derived via immunoSEQ multiplex PCR, lists solely in-frame clones and lacks some. That table supplies the V and J calls and clone size; D and trimming were determined from the DNA. The sample has tens of thousands of clones, around four fifths seen once. These data belong to a study of blood T cell repertoires in COVID-19. Across the study: The study drew acute and convalescent COVID-19 samples from the United States, Italy and Spain. PBMCs, B-cell-depleted T cells, or T cells provided the cDNA or gDNA that made up the material.

The source is a woman aged 55-70 years with acute or convalescent COVID-19. Sequencing input: peripheral blood. The V gene is TRBV5-1, the J gene TRBJ2-7; TRBD2 is a possible D gene (6 bases). CDR3 sequence: CASRIAVSSYEQYF. CDR3 DNA sequence: TGCGCCAGCAGGATAGCGGTCAGCTCCTACGAGCAGTACTTC.